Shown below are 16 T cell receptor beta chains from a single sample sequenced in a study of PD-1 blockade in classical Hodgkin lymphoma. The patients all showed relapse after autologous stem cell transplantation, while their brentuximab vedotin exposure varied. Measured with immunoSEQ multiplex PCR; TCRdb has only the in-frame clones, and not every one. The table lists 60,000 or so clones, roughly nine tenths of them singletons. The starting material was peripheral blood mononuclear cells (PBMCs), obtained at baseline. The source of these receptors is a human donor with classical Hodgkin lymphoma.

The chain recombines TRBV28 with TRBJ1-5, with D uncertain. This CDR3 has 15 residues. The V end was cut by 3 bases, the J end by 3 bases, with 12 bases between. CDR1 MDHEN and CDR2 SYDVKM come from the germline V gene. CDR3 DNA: TGTGCCAGCAGTTTTGGCCTTAACTACAATCAGCCCCAGCATTTT. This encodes CASSFGLNYNQPQHF. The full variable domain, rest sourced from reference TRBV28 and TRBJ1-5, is DVKVTQSSRYLVKRTGEKVFLECVQDMDHENMFWYRQDPGLGLRLIYFSYDVKMKEKGDIPEGYSVSREKKERFSLILESASTNQTSMYLCASSFGLNYNQPQHFGDGTRLSIL.

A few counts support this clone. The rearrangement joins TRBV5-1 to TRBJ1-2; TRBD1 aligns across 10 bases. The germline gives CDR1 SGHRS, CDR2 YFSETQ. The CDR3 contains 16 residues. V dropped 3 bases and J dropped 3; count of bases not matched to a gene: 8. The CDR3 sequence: CASSWAGTGEDYGYTF. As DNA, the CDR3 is TGCGCCAGCAGCTGGGCCGGGACAGGGGAGGACTATGGCTACACCTTC.

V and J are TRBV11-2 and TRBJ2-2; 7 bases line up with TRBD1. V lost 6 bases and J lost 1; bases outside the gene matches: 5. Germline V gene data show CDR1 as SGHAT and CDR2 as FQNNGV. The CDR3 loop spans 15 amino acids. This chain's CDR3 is CASRPRTGNTGELFF. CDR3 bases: TGTGCCAGCAGACCTCGGACAGGGAACACCGGGGAGCTGTTTTTT.

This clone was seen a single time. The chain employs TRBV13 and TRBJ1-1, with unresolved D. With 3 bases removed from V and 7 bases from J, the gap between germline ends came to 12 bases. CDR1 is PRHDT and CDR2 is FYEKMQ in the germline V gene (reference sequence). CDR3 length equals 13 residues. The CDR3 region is CASSFLGRGEAFF. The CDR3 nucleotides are TGTGCCAGCAGCTTTTTAGGACGTGGTGAAGCTTTCTTT.

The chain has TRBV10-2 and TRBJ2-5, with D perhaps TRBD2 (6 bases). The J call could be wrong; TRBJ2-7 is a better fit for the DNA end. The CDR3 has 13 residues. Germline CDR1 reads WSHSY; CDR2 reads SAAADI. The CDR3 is CASNRDSVTEQYF. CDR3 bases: TGCGCCAGCAACCGGGACTCGGTGACCGAGCAGTACTTC.

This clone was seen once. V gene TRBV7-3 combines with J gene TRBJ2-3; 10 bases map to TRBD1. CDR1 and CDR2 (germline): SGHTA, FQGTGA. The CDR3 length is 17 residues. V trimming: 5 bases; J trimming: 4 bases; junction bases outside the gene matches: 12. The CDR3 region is CASSHSPGQGSADTQYF. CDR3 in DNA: TGTGCCAGCAGCCATTCCCCGGGACAGGGGTCTGCAGATACGCAGTATTTT.

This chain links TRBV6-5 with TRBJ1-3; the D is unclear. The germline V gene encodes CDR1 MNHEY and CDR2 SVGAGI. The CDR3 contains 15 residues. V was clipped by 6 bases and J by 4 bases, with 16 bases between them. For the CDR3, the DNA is TGTGCCAGCAGACCGACCGGGTCCGGCGGAAACACCATATATTTT. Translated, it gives CASRPTGSGGNTIYF.

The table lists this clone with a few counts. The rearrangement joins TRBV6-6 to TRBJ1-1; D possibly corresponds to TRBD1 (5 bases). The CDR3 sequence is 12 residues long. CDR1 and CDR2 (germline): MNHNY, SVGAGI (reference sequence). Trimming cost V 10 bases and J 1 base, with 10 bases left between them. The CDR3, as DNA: TGTGCCACCCGGGACGGGAACACTGAAGCTTTCTTT. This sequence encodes CATRDGNTEAFF.

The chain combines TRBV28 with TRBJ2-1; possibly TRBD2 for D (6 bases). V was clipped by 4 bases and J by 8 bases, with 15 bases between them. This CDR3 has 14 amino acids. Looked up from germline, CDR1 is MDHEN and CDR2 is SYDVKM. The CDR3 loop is CASSSHRLEDEQFF. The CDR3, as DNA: TGTGCCAGCAGTTCACATAGACTAGAGGATGAGCAGTTCTTC.

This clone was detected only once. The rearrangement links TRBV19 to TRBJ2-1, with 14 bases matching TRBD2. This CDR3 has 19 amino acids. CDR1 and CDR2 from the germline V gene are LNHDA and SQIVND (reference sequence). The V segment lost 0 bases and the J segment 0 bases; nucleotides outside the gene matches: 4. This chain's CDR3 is CASSIDGTSGGVSYNEQFF. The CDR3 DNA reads TGTGCCAGTAGTATAGATGGGACTAGCGGGGGTGTCTCCTACAATGAGCAGTTCTTC. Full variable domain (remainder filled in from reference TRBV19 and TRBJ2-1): DGGITQSPKYLFRKEGQNVTLSCEQNLNHDAMYWYRQDPGQGLRLIYYSQIVNDFQKGDIAEGYSVSREKKESFPLTVTSAQKNPTAFYLCASSIDGTSGGVSYNEQFFGPGTRLTVL.

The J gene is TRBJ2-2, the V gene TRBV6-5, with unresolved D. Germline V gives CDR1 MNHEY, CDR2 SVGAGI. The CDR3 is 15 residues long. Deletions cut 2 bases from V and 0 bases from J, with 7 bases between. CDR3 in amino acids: CASSYRLANTGELFF. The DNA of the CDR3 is TGTGCCAGCAGTTACCGGCTCGCGAACACCGGGGAGCTGTTTTTT.

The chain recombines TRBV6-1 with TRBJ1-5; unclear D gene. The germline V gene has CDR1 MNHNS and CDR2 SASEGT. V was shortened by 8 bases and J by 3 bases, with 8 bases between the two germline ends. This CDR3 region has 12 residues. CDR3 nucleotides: TGTGCCAGCGCGCCTCTCAATCAGCCCCAGCATTTT. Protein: CASAPLNQPQHF.

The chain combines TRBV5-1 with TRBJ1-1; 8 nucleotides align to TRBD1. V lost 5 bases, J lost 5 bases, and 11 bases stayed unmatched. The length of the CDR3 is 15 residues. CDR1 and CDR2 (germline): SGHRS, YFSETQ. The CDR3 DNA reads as TGCGCCAGCAGTTTGTCGACAGGGGTGGCTACTGAAGCTTTCTTT. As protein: CASSLSTGVATEAFF.

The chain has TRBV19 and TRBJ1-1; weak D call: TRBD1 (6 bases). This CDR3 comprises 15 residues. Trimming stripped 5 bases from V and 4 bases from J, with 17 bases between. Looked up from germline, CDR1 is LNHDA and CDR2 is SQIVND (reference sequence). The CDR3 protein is CASSVTGHPSTEAFF. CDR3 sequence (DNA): TGTGCCAGTAGTGTTACGGGACACCCCTCCACTGAAGCTTTCTTT.

The DNA of the CDR3 is TGTGCCAGCAGTGTTAGAAAGCAGAACCGAGAGACCCAGTACTTC. Encoded protein: CASSVRKQNRETQYF. This sequence joins TRBV6-1 and TRBJ2-5; D unclear. V lost 4 bases and J lost 4, with 16 bases in between. Germline values: CDR1 MNHNS, CDR2 SASEGT. This CDR3 contains 15 residues.

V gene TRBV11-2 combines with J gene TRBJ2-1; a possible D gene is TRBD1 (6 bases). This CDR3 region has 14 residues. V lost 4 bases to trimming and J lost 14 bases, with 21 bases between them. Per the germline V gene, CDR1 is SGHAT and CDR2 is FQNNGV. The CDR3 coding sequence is TGTGCCAGCAGCTCTAGAGCCCTCCAGGGGATAAAGTTCTTC. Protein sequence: CASSSRALQGIKFF.